Sequencing of this TCR beta chain was carried out in a study of cytomegalovirus exposure and HLA in healthy donors. Turning to the study itself: Earlier results showed almost 120 million unique TCR beta sequences derived from around 170 million T cells. Of 350 to 400 genotyped donors, about 81% grouped in the Caucasian-associated ancestry cluster. Regarding the study as a whole: As was reported, the classifier diagnosed cytomegalovirus status with high specificity and sensitivity. Donors were assumed by presence/absence analyses to have roughly uniform sequencing depth.

Per germline, CDR1 SGHTA and CDR2 FQGNSA. This CDR3 contains 14 residues. The V and J ends lost 1 base and 1 base respectively, with 8 bases between them. For this clone: Its target is unknown.

With 60 Vbeta and 13 Jbeta primers, the PCR was carried out. Generated by immunoSEQ multiplex PCR, the TCRdb table keeps only in-frame clones and is missing some. The sample records around 300,000 clones, about 83% being singletons. Sequences were obtained from PBMCs. The clonotype was recovered from a woman in her thirties or forties in good health and CMV-seropositive. The rearrangement uses TRBV7-2 and TRBJ2-7; no clear D gene. In DNA, the CDR3 is TGTGCCAGCAGCTTAGTGCTAGATTCCTACGAGCAGTACTTC. Amino acids: CASSLVLDSYEQYF.